This T cell receptor beta chain was sequenced in a study of T-cell memory formation after mild COVID-19. MiXCR was run by TCRdb on the 5' RACE reads, yielding one entry per CDR3 protein. Altogether 470,000 or so distinct CDR3 sequences are present, approximately 23% being singletons, with the ten largest covering under 15%. Sequenced material: PBMCs or a T cell subset sorted from them (not recorded which). This receptor was taken from an adult woman who had mild COVID-19 (a few samples of this study predate the infection). Cell type and time point are not known.

The CDR3 DNA sequence: TGTGCCAGCAGCCCTACTAGCGGGGGCTACTACGAGCAGTACTTC. Protein product: CASSPTSGGYYEQYF. V and J are TRBV11-2 and TRBJ2-7; 11 positions agree with TRBD2. J was trimmed by 3 bases and V by 5 bases; bases with no gene match: 6. The CDR3 spans 15 residues. The V gene's germline CDR1 is SGHAT and CDR2 FQNNGV.